This T cell receptor (beta chain) was sequenced for a study of early T cells in non-severe SARS-CoV-2 infection. Whole-study context: Sequencing of bulk RNA from unsorted whole blood was done, without chain pairing. General study findings and limits: In VDJdb matching, anti-spike CD8 responses were favored while private and CD4 specificities went missing.

Only a few counts were recorded for this clonotype. The antigen is undetermined. With 5 bases clipped from V and 7 bases from J, the junction kept 12 bases outside the gene matches. Germline loops: CDR1 DFQATT, CDR2 SNEGSKA (reference sequence). The CDR3 is 16 amino acids. Researchers attached unique molecular identifiers to individual cDNA molecules. Using its own MiXCR run on the 5' RACE reads, TCRdb lists one record per CDR3 protein. The data contain over 75,000 distinct CDR3 sequences, about 15% of them singletons. The chain recombines TRBV20-1 with TRBJ2-1, with 12 bases matching TRBD2. The specimen was whole blood. The receptor was isolated from an adult who was a healthcare worker with PCR-confirmed SARS-CoV-2 infection or an uninfected control (not recorded which). As DNA, the CDR3 is TGCAGTGCTTGGACTAGCGGGATAGGAGTCCGAAATGAGCAGTTCTTC. It yields the protein CSAWTSGIGVRNEQFF.